Shown below are 8 T cell receptor beta chains from a single sample sequenced in a study of T cells after posttransplantation cyclophosphamide. Using immunoSEQ multiplex PCR, the repertoire was profiled, and TCRdb retains in-frame clones only, with some absent. Recorded here are approximately 35,000 clones, none singletons. Material: PBMCs. Every receptor here comes from a girl between 5 and 17 years old in good health, CMV-negative, and a related stem cell transplant donor.

This clone was detected ten times or more. The rearrangement uses TRBV29-1 and TRBJ2-7; 8 nucleotides align to TRBD1. The CDR3 consists of 12 residues. The V gene end was trimmed by 6 bases and the J gene end by 6 bases; junction bases not matched to a gene: 7. CDR1 is SQVTM, CDR2 ANQGSEA, per germline. CDR3 sequence: CSVVTGGFEQYF. DNA for the CDR3: TGCAGCGTGGTAACAGGGGGATTCGAGCAGTACTTC.

As DNA, the CDR3 is TGTGCCAGCAGCTTAGAGCGGGGTTCGAACACTGAAGCTTTCTTT. As protein: CASSLERGSNTEAFF. The chain recombines TRBV7-2 with TRBJ1-1; D remains ambiguous. The length of the CDR3 is 15 residues. V dropped 1 base and J dropped 1 base, with 10 bases sitting between them. Per the germline V gene, CDR1 is SGHTA and CDR2 is FQGNSA.

This sequence joins TRBV4-1 and TRBJ2-2; 11 bases match TRBD2. V was clipped by 2 bases and J by 4 bases; unmatched bases: 3. From germline, CDR1 is MGHRA and CDR2 YSYEKL. The CDR3 is 16 residues long. CDR3 protein: CASSQRSGGATGELFF. The CDR3 nucleotides are TGCGCCAGCAGCCAACGTAGCGGGGGGGCCACCGGGGAGCTGTTTTTT.

The chain has TRBV28 and TRBJ2-7; tentatively, D is TRBD1 (7 bases). V dropped 3 bases and J dropped 2 bases, with 17 bases sitting between them. Looked up from germline, CDR1 is MDHEN and CDR2 is SYDVKM. The CDR3 consists of 16 residues. The CDR3 coding sequence is TGTGCCAGCAGTTTTTGGTCCAGGGGGGTCCCCTACGAGCAGTACTTC. Translation: CASSFWSRGVPYEQYF.

This clone has ten or more counts. The V and J genes are TRBV10-3 and TRBJ1-1; 9 bases are shared with TRBD1. After removal of 2 bases from V and 0 bases from J, the junction contained 7 bases not matched to a gene. The CDR3 has 17 amino acids. CDR1 and CDR2 (germline): ENHRY, SYGVKD. CDR3: CAISEGQGRIMNTEAFF. CDR3 DNA sequence: TGTGCCATCAGTGAGGGACAGGGGAGGATCATGAACACTGAAGCTTTCTTT.

This clone appeared many times. This chain links TRBV5-6 with TRBJ2-1; 11 bases are a match to TRBD1. CDR3 length: 16 amino acids. Germline CDR1 is SGHDT and CDR2 is YYEEEE. Trimming took 4 bases from V and 8 from J; bases not matched to a gene: 11. CDR3 in amino acids: CASSLSDRGLLYEQFF. CDR3 DNA sequence: TGTGCCAGCAGCCTGTCGGACAGGGGGCTTCTGTATGAGCAGTTCTTC.

This clone was seen repeatedly, ten times or more. The chain uses TRBV5-8 and TRBJ2-7; 7 bases match TRBD2. With 1 base clipped from V and 2 bases from J, the junction kept 3 bases outside the gene matches. The germline gives CDR1 SGHTS, CDR2 YDEGEE. The CDR3 has 14 residues. The CDR3 region has the DNA TGTGCCAGCAGCTTGTGGGAGGGCCCCTACGAGCAGTACTTC. It is translated as CASSLWEGPYEQYF.

This clone appeared many times. The chain recombines TRBV2 with TRBJ2-7, with D tentatively TRBD1 (5 bases). CDR3 size: 12 residues. Germline V lookup: CDR1 SNHLY, CDR2 FYNNEI. With 10 bases removed from V and 5 bases from J, the gap between germline ends came to 15 bases. CDR3 bases: TGTGCCAACGGACAAGGGGTGGACGAGCAGTACTTC. This gives the protein CANGQGVDEQYF.